This T cell receptor beta chain was captured in a study of T cell responses to AZD1222 COVID-19 vaccine. Second doses at about 4 or about 12 weeks were pooled. Repertoires were generated with immunoSEQ multiplex PCR, while TCRdb's copy carries only in-frame clones and drops some. The sample records fewer than 85,000 clones, roughly 87% being singletons. The sequencing here drew on peripheral blood, taken 28 days after the second AZD1222 dose. The receptor's source is an adult who received the AZD1222 COVID-19 vaccine.

CDR3 in DNA: TGTGCCAGCACCACAGGAGATACGCAGTATTTT. Its translation: CASTTGDTQYF. V and J are TRBV7-2 and TRBJ2-3, with D possibly matching TRBD1 (5 bases). The CDR3 consists of 11 residues. Trimming took off 7 bases at V and 5 bases at J, with 7 bases between the two ends. Germline values: CDR1 SGHTA, CDR2 FQGNSA.